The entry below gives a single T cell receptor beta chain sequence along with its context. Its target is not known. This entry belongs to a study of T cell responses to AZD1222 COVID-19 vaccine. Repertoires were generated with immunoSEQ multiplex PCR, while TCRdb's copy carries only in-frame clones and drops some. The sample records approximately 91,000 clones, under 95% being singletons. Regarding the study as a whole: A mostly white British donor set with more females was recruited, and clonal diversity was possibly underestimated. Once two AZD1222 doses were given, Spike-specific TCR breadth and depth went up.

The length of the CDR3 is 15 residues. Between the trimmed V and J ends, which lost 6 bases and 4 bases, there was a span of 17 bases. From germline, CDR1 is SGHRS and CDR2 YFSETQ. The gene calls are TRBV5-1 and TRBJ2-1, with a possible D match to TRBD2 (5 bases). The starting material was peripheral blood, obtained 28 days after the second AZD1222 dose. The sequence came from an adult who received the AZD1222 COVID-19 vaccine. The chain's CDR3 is CASTPGLARYNEQFF. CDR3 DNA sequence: TGCGCCAGCACCCCCGGGTTAGCGAGGTACAATGAGCAGTTCTTC.